The source of this TCR delta chain is a study of Vδ1+ human thymocytes. General study findings and limits: Highly polyclonal TRG and TRD repertoires with Gaussian CDR3 length distributions appeared in thymus.

Between roughly 96% and 99.6% of sorted thymocytes were Vdelta1+. RNA was extracted from the cells and then reverse transcribed. The CDR3 regions were amplified by multiplex PCR from V-gene primers to a constant-region primer. TCRdb re-identified clones in the multiplex PCR reads via CATT. Among 21,000 or so delta-chain clones listed, approximately 8.8% were seen once. V shed 2 bases, J shed 4 bases, and the junction held 18 bases outside the gene matches. The germline V gene has CDR1 TSWWSYY and CDR2 QGS. The CDR3 is made up of 20 amino acids. This clone has more than one count but fewer than ten. Its antigen is undetermined.

V and J are TRDV1 and TRDJ1, with TRDD3 matching over 11 bases. The sequenced sample consisted of Vdelta1+ gamma-delta thymocytes from the thymus. Subset given: FACS-sorted CD3+ TCRalphabeta- TCRVdelta1+ TCRVdelta2- thymocytes. This clonotype was sampled from a child younger than two who had congenital heart surgery. The CDR3 nucleotides read TGTGCTCTTGGGGAAATGCGCCTTCTCCTGAGTACTGGGGGATACGATAAACTCATCTTT. Its protein is CALGEMRLLLSTGGYDKLIF.